The table lists the clone carrying this T cell receptor beta chain with a few counts. This entry is derived from a study of blood T cell repertoires in COVID-19. Study information: T cells, B-cell-depleted T cells, or PBMCs supplied cDNA or gDNA.

CDR1 and CDR2 from the germline V gene are SGDLS and YYNGEE. CDR3 length equals 17 residues. Germline trimming cut 0 bases from V and 7 bases from J; bases unmatched to any gene: 6. Measured with immunoSEQ multiplex PCR; TCRdb has only the in-frame clones, and not every one. The sample shows about 210,000 clones, roughly 87% of them seen only once. The sequence was collected from a man between 18 and 35 years old with acute COVID-19. The rearrangement joins TRBV9 to TRBJ2-1; 14 bases agree with TRBD2. The sequenced sample was PBMCs or T cells enriched from blood (not recorded which). In DNA, the CDR3 is TGTGCCAGCAGCGTAGCTTGGGGACTAGCGGGAGTAAATGAGCAGTTCTTC. This codes for CASSVAWGLAGVNEQFF.